This T cell receptor (beta chain) was captured by sequencing in a study of cytomegalovirus exposure and HLA in healthy donors. Overall study: A later analysis reported the 100 to 150 validation repertoires used the same platform as the roughly 700 first-cohort repertoires. The study's findings and limits: The study flagged around 150 TCR beta chains as cytomegalovirus-associated. In a later analysis, first-cohort TCR clusters were found to tend to co-occur in the 130 or so validation repertoires.

This clone was seen once. What it recognizes is unknown. The germline CDR1 and CDR2 sequences are MDHEN and SYDVKM. Trimming removed 6 bases from V and 2 bases from J, with 13 bases in between. This CDR3 is 14 amino acids long. TCRdb's table, derived via immunoSEQ multiplex PCR, lists solely in-frame clones and lacks some. Of around 63,000 clones in the sample, about 89% were seen once. The clonotype comes from a young woman in good health and CMV-seronegative. The rearrangement joins TRBV28 to TRBJ1-1; tentative D call: TRBD1 (6 bases). The source material was PBMCs. The chain's CDR3 is CASRQRGGNTEAFF. The CDR3 coding sequence is TGTGCCAGCAGGCAGAGGGGGGGCAACACTGAAGCTTTCTTT.